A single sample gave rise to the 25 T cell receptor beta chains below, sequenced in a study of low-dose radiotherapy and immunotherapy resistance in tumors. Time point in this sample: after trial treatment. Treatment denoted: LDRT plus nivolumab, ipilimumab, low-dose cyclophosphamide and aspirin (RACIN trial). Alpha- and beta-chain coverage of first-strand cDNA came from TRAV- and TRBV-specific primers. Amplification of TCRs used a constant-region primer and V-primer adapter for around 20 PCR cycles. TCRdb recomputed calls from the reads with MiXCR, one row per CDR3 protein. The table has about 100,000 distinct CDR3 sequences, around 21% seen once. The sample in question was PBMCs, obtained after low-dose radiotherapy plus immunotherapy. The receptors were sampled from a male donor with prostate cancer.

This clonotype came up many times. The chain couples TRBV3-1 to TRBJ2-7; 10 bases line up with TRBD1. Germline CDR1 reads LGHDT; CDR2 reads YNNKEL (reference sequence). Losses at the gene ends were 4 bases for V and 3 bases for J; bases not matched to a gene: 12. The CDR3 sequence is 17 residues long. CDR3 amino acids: CASSPDFKTGGFYEQYF. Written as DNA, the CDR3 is TGTGCCAGCAGCCCAGACTTTAAGACAGGGGGCTTCTACGAGCAGTACTTC.

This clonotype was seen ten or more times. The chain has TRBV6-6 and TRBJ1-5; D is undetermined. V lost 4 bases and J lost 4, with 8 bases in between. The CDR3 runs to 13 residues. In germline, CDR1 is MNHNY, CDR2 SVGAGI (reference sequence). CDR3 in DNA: TGTGCCAGCAGTTTACGGGAGAATCAGCCCCAGCATTTT. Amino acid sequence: CASSLRENQPQHF.

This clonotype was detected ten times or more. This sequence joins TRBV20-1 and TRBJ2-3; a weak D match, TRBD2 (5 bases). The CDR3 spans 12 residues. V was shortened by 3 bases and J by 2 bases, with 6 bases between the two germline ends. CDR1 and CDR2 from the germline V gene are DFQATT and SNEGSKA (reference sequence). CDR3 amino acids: CSAREATDTQYF. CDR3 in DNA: TGCAGTGCTAGGGAGGCCACAGATACGCAGTATTTT.

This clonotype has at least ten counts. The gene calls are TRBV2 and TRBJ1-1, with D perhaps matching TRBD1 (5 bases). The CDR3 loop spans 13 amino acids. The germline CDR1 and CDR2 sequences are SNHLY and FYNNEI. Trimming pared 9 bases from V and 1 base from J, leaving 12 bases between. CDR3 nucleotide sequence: TGTGCCAGTCGACAGTATAAGAACACTGAAGCTTTCTTT. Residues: CASRQYKNTEAFF.

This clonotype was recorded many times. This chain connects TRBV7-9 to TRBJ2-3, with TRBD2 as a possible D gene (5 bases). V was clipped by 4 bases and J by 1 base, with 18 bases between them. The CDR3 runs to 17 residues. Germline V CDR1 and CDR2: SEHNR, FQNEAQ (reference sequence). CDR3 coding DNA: TGTGCCAGCAGCTCGCCGCGGGCAACCGCGCGCACAGATACGCAGTATTTT. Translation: CASSSPRATARTDTQYF.

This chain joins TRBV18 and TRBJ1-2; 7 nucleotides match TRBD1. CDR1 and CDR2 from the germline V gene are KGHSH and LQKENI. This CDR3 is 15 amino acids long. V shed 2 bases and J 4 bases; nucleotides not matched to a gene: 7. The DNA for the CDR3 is TGTGCCAGCTCACCAACGCGACAGGGTGGCTATGGCTACACCTTC. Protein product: CASSPTRQGGYGYTF.

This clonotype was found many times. The CDR3 region is CASSQVSGAGELFF. The CDR3 DNA reads as TGCGCCAGCAGCCAAGTGTCAGGAGCCGGGGAGCTGTTTTTT. This sequence joins TRBV4-3 and TRBJ2-2; unclear D gene. This CDR3 has 14 amino acids. The V and J ends lost 1 base and 6 bases respectively, with 9 bases between them. Germline V gene lookup returns CDR1 LGHNA and CDR2 YSLEER.

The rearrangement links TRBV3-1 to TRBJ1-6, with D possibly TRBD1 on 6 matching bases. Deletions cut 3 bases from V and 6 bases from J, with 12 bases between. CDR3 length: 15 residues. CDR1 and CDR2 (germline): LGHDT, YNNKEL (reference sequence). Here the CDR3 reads CASSQAGGSNSPLHF. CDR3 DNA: TGTGCCAGCAGCCAGGCTGGGGGCTCTAATTCACCCCTCCACTTT.

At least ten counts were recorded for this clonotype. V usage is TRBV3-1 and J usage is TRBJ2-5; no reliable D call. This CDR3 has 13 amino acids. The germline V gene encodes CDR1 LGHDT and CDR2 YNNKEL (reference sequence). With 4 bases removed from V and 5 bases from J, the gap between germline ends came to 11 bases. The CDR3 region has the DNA TGTGCCAGCAGCCCCGACGTGGCGGAGACCCAGTACTTC. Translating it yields CASSPDVAETQYF.

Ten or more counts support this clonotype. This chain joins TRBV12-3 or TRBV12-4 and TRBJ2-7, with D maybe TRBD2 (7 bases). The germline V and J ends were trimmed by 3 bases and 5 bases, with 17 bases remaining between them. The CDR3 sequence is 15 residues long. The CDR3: CASSFDLGGQDEQYF. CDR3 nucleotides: TGTGCCAGCAGTTTTGACTTGGGGGGGCAGGACGAGCAGTACTTC.

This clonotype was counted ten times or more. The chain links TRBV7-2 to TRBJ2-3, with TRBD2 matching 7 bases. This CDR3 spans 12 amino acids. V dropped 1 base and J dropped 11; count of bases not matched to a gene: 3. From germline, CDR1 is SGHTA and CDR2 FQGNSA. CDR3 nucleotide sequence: TGTGCCAGCAGCTTAGGCGGGGGAGTGCAGTATTTT. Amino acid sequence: CASSLGGGVQYF.

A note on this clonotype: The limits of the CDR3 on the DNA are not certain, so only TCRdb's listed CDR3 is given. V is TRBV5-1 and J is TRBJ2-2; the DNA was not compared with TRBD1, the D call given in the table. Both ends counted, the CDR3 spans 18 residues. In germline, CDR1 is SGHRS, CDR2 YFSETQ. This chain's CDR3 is CASSAPTGTGELFFFFFF.

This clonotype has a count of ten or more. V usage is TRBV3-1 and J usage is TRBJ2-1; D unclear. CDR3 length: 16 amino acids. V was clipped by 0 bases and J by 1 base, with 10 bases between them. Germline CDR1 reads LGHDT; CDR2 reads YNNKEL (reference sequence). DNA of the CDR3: TGTGCCAGCAGCCAAGAAGGGTCACGATCCTACAATGAGCAGTTCTTC. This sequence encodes CASSQEGSRSYNEQFF.

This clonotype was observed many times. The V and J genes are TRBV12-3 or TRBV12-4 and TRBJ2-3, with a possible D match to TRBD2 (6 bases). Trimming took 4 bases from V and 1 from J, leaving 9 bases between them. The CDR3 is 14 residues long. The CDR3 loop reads CASSSDYRTDTQYF. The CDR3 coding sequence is TGTGCCAGCAGTTCGGACTACCGCACAGATACGCAGTATTTT.

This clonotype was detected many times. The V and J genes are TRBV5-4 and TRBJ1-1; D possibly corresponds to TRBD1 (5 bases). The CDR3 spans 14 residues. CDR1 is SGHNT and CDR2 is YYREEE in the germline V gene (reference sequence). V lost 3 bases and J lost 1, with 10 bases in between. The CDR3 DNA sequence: TGTGCCAGCAGCTCCCTTGGGGGGAACACTGAAGCTTTCTTT. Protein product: CASSSLGGNTEAFF.

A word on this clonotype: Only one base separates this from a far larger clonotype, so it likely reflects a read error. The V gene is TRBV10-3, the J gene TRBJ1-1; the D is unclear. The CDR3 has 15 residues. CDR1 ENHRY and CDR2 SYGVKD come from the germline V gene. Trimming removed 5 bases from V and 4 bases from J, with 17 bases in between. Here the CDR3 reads CAISYEIGMRTEAFF. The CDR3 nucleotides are TGTGCCATCAGTTACGAGATCGGGATGCGCACTGAAGCTTTCTTT.

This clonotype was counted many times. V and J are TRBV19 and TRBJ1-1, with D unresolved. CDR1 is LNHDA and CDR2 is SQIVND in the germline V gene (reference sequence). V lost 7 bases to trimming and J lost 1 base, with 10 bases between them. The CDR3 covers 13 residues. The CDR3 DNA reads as TGTGCCAGTATAGGAGGGTGGAACACTGAAGCTTTCTTT. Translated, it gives CASIGGWNTEAFF.

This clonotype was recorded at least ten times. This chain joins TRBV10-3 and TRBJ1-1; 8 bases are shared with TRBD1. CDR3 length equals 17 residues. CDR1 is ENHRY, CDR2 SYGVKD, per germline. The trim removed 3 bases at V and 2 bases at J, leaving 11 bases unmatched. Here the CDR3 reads CAISDLGQGMSNTEAFF. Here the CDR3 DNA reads TGTGCCATCAGTGACCTAGGACAGGGAATGAGTAACACTGAAGCTTTCTTT.

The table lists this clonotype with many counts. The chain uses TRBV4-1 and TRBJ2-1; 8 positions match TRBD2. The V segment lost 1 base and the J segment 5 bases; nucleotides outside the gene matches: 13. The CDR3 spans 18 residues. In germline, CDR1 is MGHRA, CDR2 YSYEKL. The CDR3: CASSQVWVERGGNNEQFF. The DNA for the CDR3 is TGCGCCAGCAGCCAAGTATGGGTGGAGCGCGGGGGGAACAATGAGCAGTTCTTC.

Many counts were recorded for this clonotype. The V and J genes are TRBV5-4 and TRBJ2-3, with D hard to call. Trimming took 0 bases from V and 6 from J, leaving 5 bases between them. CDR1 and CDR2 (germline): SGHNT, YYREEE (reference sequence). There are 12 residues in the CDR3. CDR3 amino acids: CASSLVGDTQYF. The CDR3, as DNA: TGTGCCAGCAGCTTGGTGGGGGATACGCAGTATTTT.

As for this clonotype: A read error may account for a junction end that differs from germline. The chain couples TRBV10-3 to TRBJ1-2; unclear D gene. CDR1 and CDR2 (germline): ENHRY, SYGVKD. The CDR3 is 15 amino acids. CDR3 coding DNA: TGTGCCAGCAGTGAGTTCGGACGGAGCTACTTTGGCTACACCTTC. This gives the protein CASSEFGRSYFGYTF.

CDR3 DNA: TGTGCCAGTAAAGGAAATGGCTACACCTTC. Translated: CASKGNGYTF. J is TRBJ1-2 and V is TRBV19; D call uncertain. Trimming cost V 7 bases and J 6 bases, with 6 bases left between them. CDR1 is LNHDA and CDR2 is SQIVND in the germline V gene (reference sequence). This CDR3 comprises 10 residues. The complete variable domain, with remaining parts taken from reference TRBV19 and TRBJ1-2, reads DGGITQSPKYLFRKEGQNVTLSCEQNLNHDAMYWYRQDPGQGLRLIYYSQIVNDFQKGDIAEGYSVSREKKESFPLTVTSAQKNPTAFYLCASKGNGYTFGSGTRLTVV.

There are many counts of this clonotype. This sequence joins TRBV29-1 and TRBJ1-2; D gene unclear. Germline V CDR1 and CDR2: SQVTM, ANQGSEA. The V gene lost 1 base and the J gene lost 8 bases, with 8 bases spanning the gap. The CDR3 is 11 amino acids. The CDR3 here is CSVEVSGGYTF. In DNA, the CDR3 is TGCAGCGTTGAAGTTAGCGGAGGCTACACCTTC. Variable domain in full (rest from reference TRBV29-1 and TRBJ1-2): SAVISQKPSRDICQRGTSLTIQCQVDSQVTMMFWYRQQPGQSLTLIATANQGSEATYESGFVIDKFPISRPNLTFSTLTVSNMSPEDSSIYLCSVEVSGGYTFGSGTRLTVV.

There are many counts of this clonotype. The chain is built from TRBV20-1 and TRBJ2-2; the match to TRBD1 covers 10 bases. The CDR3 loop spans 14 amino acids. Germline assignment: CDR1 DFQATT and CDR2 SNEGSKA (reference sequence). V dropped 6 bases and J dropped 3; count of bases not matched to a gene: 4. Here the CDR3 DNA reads TGCAGTGCGAGGACAGGGGGTGACACCGGGGAGCTGTTTTTT. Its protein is CSARTGGDTGELFF.

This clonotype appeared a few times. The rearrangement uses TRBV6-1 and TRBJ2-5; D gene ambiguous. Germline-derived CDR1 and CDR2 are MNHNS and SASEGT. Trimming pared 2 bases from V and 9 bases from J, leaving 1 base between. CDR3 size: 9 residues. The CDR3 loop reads CASSEPQYF. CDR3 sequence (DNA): TGTGCCAGCAGTGAACCCCAGTACTTC.